A single sample gave rise to the 29 T cell receptor beta chains below, sequenced in a study of Tregs in tolerant kidney transplant recipients. The table came from immunoSEQ multiplex PCR; TCRdb's copy has only in-frame clones and leaves some out. The sample holds about 69,000 clones; approximately 88% are singletons and the top ten take around 0.38%. The sample was CD4+ T cells from blood, taken before the transplant. The receptors here all came from a human donor who received a combined kidney and bone marrow transplant.

This rearrangement joins TRBV7-8 to TRBJ1-2; D is unresolved. The CDR3 totals 16 residues. Trimming took 5 bases from V and 1 from J, leaving 17 bases between them. Germline assignment: CDR1 SGHVS and CDR2 FQNEAQ. CDR3 DNA: TGTGCCAGCAGCCGTGGTCCAGATTATAATAACTATGGCTACACCTTC. Its translation: CASSRGPDYNNYGYTF. Based on the CDR3 plus reference TRBV7-8 and TRBJ1-2, the full variable domain is GAGVSQSPRYKVAKRGQDVALRCDPISGHVSLFWYQQALGQGPEFLTYFQNEAQLDKSGLPSDRFFAERPEGSVSTLKIQRTQQEDSAVYLCASSRGPDYNNYGYTFGSGTRLTVV.

The count of this clone is one. This rearrangement joins TRBV27 to TRBJ2-3; 16 bases fit TRBD2. The CDR3 extends over 20 amino acids. Germline CDR1 and CDR2: MNHEY and SMNVEV (reference sequence). V shed 4 bases, J shed 2 bases, and the junction held 12 bases outside the gene matches. For the CDR3, the DNA is TGTGCCAGCAGTTCCTACGAAGAGGGACTAGCGGGAGGGACCACAGATACGCAGTATTTT. It translates to CASSSYEEGLAGGTTDTQYF.

The J gene is TRBJ2-1, the V gene TRBV2; tentative D call: TRBD2 (6 bases). The CDR3 extends over 15 amino acids. Germline V gene sequence: CDR1 SNHLY, CDR2 FYNNEI. Between the trimmed V and J ends, which lost 8 bases and 1 base, there was a span of 15 bases. CDR3 sequence: CASLAGTESYNEQFF. CDR3 DNA: TGTGCCAGCTTGGCGGGGACTGAGTCCTACAATGAGCAGTTCTTC.

The chain is built from TRBV7-6 and TRBJ2-3; D gene ambiguous. The CDR3 extends over 14 amino acids. With 4 bases removed from V and 2 bases from J, the gap between germline ends came to 10 bases. Germline CDR1 SGHVS, CDR2 FNYEAQ. This CDR3 reads CASSSTDYTDTQYF. The CDR3 bases are TGTGCCAGCAGCTCTACAGATTACACAGATACGCAGTATTTT.

This chain uses TRBV2 with TRBJ2-1; TRBD2 matches at 9 bases. The CDR3 is 13 residues long. V lost 1 base, J lost 12 bases, and 4 bases stayed unmatched. Per the germline V gene, CDR1 is SNHLY and CDR2 is FYNNEI. CDR3 protein: CASSEEAGGVQFF. DNA for the CDR3: TGTGCCAGCAGTGAAGAGGCGGGGGGGGTGCAGTTCTTC.

This clone was counted only a few times. This chain connects TRBV6-1 to TRBJ2-3, with 8 positions matching TRBD1. Germline V gene lookup returns CDR1 MNHNS and CDR2 SASEGT. V lost 2 bases to trimming and J lost 4 bases; unmatched junction nucleotides: 11. The CDR3 spans 17 residues. The CDR3 is CASSEIGRGQLADTQYF. As DNA, the CDR3 is TGTGCCAGCAGTGAAATAGGCAGGGGGCAACTCGCAGATACGCAGTATTTT.

CDR3 region: CASSRDRNYGYTF. The CDR3 region has the DNA TGTGCCAGTAGTAGGGACAGAAACTATGGCTACACCTTC. The chain links TRBV19 to TRBJ1-2; TRBD1 matches at 7 bases. CDR1 LNHDA and CDR2 SQIVND come from the germline V gene (reference sequence). Trimming took 4 bases from V and 2 from J; bases not matched to a gene: 1. The CDR3 length is 13 residues.

The rearrangement links TRBV19 to TRBJ1-1, with D perhaps TRBD1 (5 bases). The CDR3 loop spans 15 amino acids. CDR1 LNHDA and CDR2 SQIVND come from the germline V gene (reference sequence). The ends were cut back, 7 bases at V and 3 bases at J, with 18 bases in the middle. For the CDR3, the DNA is TGTGCCAGTAAGGGTTGGATACGGGGGGACACTGAAGCTTTCTTT. Translating it yields CASKGWIRGDTEAFF.

The chain carries TRBV6-1 and TRBJ2-7, with TRBD1 as a possible D gene (6 bases). Germline lookup yields CDR1 MNHNS and CDR2 SASEGT. This CDR3 contains 14 residues. Trimming shortened V by 3 bases and J by 2 bases, and 11 bases separated the two germline ends. CDR3 DNA: TGTGCCAGCAGTGAGGCAGGGGCAACCTACGAGCAGTACTTC. It yields the protein CASSEAGATYEQYF.

The V call is TRBV11-3, the J call TRBJ2-1; 11 positions agree with TRBD1. Germline CDR1 SGHNT, CDR2 YENEEA. The V and J ends lost 1 base and 7 bases, in that order; junction bases with no gene match: 9. The CDR3 is 17 residues long. The CDR3 reads CASSLAPGQGAGNEQFF. The CDR3 region has the DNA TGTGCCAGCAGCTTAGCCCCAGGACAGGGGGCGGGGAATGAGCAGTTCTTC.

This rearrangement joins TRBV7-2 to TRBJ2-7; TRBD1 agrees at 8 bases. J was trimmed by 4 bases and V by 1 base; bases with no gene match: 9. Germline V CDR1 and CDR2: SGHTA, FQGNSA. The CDR3 covers 16 residues. For the CDR3, the DNA is TGTGCCAGCAGCTTAGTCGGGACAGGAAGTCTTTACGAGCAGTACTTC. This sequence encodes CASSLVGTGSLYEQYF.

The gene calls are TRBV5-1 and TRBJ2-7, with D perhaps TRBD2 (6 bases). This CDR3 has 15 amino acids. Germline V gene sequence: CDR1 SGHRS, CDR2 YFSETQ. V lost 0 bases to trimming and J lost 3 bases, with 13 bases between them. The DNA for the CDR3 is TGCGCCAGCAGCTTGGGGTCTAGCGCAAACTACGAGCAGTACTTC. This encodes CASSLGSSANYEQYF.

V usage is TRBV6-5 and J usage is TRBJ2-6; D unresolved. CDR1 and CDR2 (germline): MNHEY, SVGAGI. The CDR3 loop spans 16 amino acids. The V gene lost 0 bases and the J gene lost 0 bases, with 6 bases spanning the gap. CDR3 nucleotides: TGTGCCAGCAGTTACTCGATGGCCTCTGGGGCCAACGTCCTGACTTTC. This translates into CASSYSMASGANVLTF.

The gene calls are TRBV9 and TRBJ2-7; TRBD1 is a possible D gene (6 bases). The CDR3 covers 15 residues. V dropped 0 bases and J dropped 3 bases, with 13 bases sitting between them. Germline V gives CDR1 SGDLS, CDR2 YYNGEE. CDR3 amino acids: CASSVEARGGYEQYF. As DNA, the CDR3 is TGTGCCAGCAGCGTAGAGGCTAGAGGGGGCTACGAGCAGTACTTC.

The chain links TRBV6-5 to TRBJ1-2; no definite D call. The CDR3 totals 15 residues. Germline CDR1 and CDR2: MNHEY and SVGAGI. Trimming stripped 0 bases from V and 5 bases from J, with 13 bases between. CDR3 in DNA: TGTGCCAGCAGTTACTCAGGGTTCGGAGGGTATGGCTACACCTTC. Amino acids: CASSYSGFGGYGYTF.

The V gene is TRBV28, the J gene TRBJ2-4; possibly TRBD1 for D (6 bases). Germline-derived CDR1 and CDR2 are MDHEN and SYDVKM. The CDR3 is 15 amino acids. Trimming cost V 6 bases and J 2 bases, with 14 bases left between them. The CDR3 protein is CASSTQGGTKNIQYF. The CDR3 DNA sequence: TGTGCCAGCAGCACCCAAGGGGGAACCAAAAACATTCAGTACTTC.

The rearrangement uses TRBV28 and TRBJ1-3; D remains unclear. V dropped 6 bases and J dropped 0 bases, with 15 bases sitting between them. Germline V gene data show CDR1 as MDHEN and CDR2 as SYDVKM. The CDR3 covers 16 residues. The CDR3 nucleotides read TGTGCCAGCAGCTCCGCGGGCACTTACTCTGGAAACACCATATATTTT. It yields the protein CASSSAGTYSGNTIYF.

The genes are TRBV29-1 and TRBJ1-4; 8 positions match TRBD1. Germline V gene sequence: CDR1 SQVTM, CDR2 ANQGSEA. The CDR3 contains 13 residues. V was clipped by 4 bases and J by 3 bases; unmatched bases: 1. The CDR3 bases are TGCAGCGTTGGACAGGGGCCTAATGAAAAACTGTTTTTT. Its protein is CSVGQGPNEKLFF.

The V call is TRBV18, the J call TRBJ1-1, with D possibly being TRBD1 (6 bases). CDR3 length equals 14 residues. The ends were cut back, 5 bases at V and 1 base at J, with 11 bases in the middle. The germline CDR1 and CDR2 sequences are KGHSH and LQKENI. CDR3 sequence reads: CASSSDRSNTEAFF. For the CDR3, the DNA is TGTGCCAGCTCAAGCGACAGGTCGAACACTGAAGCTTTCTTT.

V gene TRBV28 combines with J gene TRBJ2-3, with 8 positions matching TRBD1. The trim removed 3 bases at V and 0 bases at J, leaving 5 bases unmatched. The V gene's germline CDR1 is MDHEN and CDR2 SYDVKM. This CDR3 has 16 residues. CDR3 bases: TGTGCCAGCAGTTTCCCAGGGGGCTTTAGCACAGATACGCAGTATTTT. Translated, it gives CASSFPGGFSTDTQYF.

The chain recombines TRBV28 with TRBJ1-2; D is uncertain. Between the trimmed V and J ends, which lost 1 base and 6 bases, there was a span of 12 bases. Germline CDR1 reads MDHEN; CDR2 reads SYDVKM. The CDR3 runs 14 residues. The DNA for the CDR3 is TGTGCCAGCAGTTTATTAACGGGGATCAATGGCTACACCTTC. It encodes CASSLLTGINGYTF.

This clone was picked up a small number of times. V gene TRBV6-1 combines with J gene TRBJ2-1; TRBD2 aligns across 10 bases. Germline V gives CDR1 MNHNS, CDR2 SASEGT. CDR3 length: 14 residues. Trimming removed 2 bases from V and 7 bases from J; junction bases left unmatched: 2. Here the CDR3 reads CASSELAGANEQFF. CDR3 nucleotides: TGTGCCAGCAGTGAACTAGCGGGAGCAAATGAGCAGTTCTTC.

This chain links TRBV6-5 with TRBJ2-7; a possible D gene is TRBD1 (5 bases). This CDR3 spans 15 amino acids. V was trimmed by 6 bases and J by 0 bases, leaving 15 bases between them. Germline assignment: CDR1 MNHEY and CDR2 SVGAGI. The CDR3 DNA reads TGTGCCAGCAGCCCCAGGACAAGCCACTCCTACGAGCAGTACTTC. Translating it yields CASSPRTSHSYEQYF.

The chain links TRBV27 to TRBJ2-7; 10 bases agree with TRBD1. CDR1 and CDR2 from the germline V gene are MNHEY and SMNVEV (reference sequence). The CDR3 runs 15 residues. The junction had 10 bases not matched to a gene; V was cut back by 5 bases and J by 6 bases. The CDR3 DNA reads as TGTGCCAGCAGTACCGCCGGGACAGGGGATCGCGAGCAGTACTTC. Protein: CASSTAGTGDREQYF.

This clone appeared a single time. V gene TRBV20-1 combines with J gene TRBJ2-7; tentative D call: TRBD2 (5 bases). The CDR3 is 11 residues long. The ends were cut back, 6 bases at V and 2 bases at J, with 8 bases in the middle. Germline loops: CDR1 DFQATT, CDR2 SNEGSKA (reference sequence). The CDR3 here is CSADGTYEQYF. CDR3 nucleotides: TGCAGTGCGGACGGGACCTACGAGCAGTACTTC.

This sequence joins TRBV28 and TRBJ1-1; no firm D call. This CDR3 comprises 15 residues. Germline CDR1 reads MDHEN; CDR2 reads SYDVKM. V gave up 4 bases and J gave up 3 bases, with 15 bases separating them. The CDR3 region is CASSSLSDMHTEAFF. The CDR3 DNA sequence: TGTGCCAGCAGTTCCCTAAGTGATATGCACACTGAAGCTTTCTTT.

The CDR3 here is CASSLDGTGGYEQYF. The CDR3 nucleotides read TGTGCCAGCAGCTTAGATGGGACAGGGGGCTACGAGCAGTACTTC. The gene calls are TRBV7-2 and TRBJ2-7; 11 nucleotides agree with TRBD1. The CDR3 contains 15 residues. Per the germline V gene, CDR1 is SGHTA and CDR2 is FQGNSA. V was pared by 1 base and J by 3 bases, with 2 bases of the junction left unmatched.

In this sample, this clone turned up once. The chain employs TRBV29-1 and TRBJ2-1, with D maybe TRBD2 (6 bases). The CDR3 is made up of 14 amino acids. The germline gives CDR1 SQVTM, CDR2 ANQGSEA. V was pared by 3 bases and J by 1 base, with 10 bases between. CDR3 bases: TGCAGCGTTGACCGGGGGAAGTCCTACAATGAGCAGTTCTTC. Residues: CSVDRGKSYNEQFF.

V is TRBV2 and J is TRBJ2-1; 7 nucleotides align to TRBD2. Germline assignment: CDR1 SNHLY and CDR2 FYNNEI. V shed 4 bases and J 8 bases; nucleotides not matched to a gene: 14. CDR3 length: 16 residues. CDR3: CASSARGRGVTDEQFF. The CDR3 DNA reads TGTGCCAGCAGTGCGAGGGGTCGGGGGGTGACAGATGAGCAGTTCTTC.